One sample yielded the 23 T cell receptor beta chains listed below, sequenced in a study of T-cell reconstitution after alpha-beta-depleted transplantation in children. Molecular barcoding with unique molecular identifiers was used for the TCRbeta library. MiXCR was run by TCRdb on the PCR reads, yielding one entry per CDR3 protein. Among around 580,000 distinct CDR3 sequences listed, over 25% were seen once. The input for sequencing was PBMCs, taken before TCRalphabeta/CD19-depleted stem cell transplant. The receptors shown here come from a boy younger than two with Wiskott-Aldrich syndrome, due to receive a stem cell transplant.

This clonotype appeared a few times. V and J are TRBV9 and TRBJ1-3; no clear D. This CDR3 comprises 17 residues. Germline CDR1 is SGDLS and CDR2 is YYNGEE. V gave up 3 bases and J gave up 0 bases, with 16 bases separating them. The CDR3 reads CASSEEIRGDSGNTIYF. CDR3 DNA sequence: TGTGCCAGCAGCGAGGAAATCAGAGGAGACTCTGGAAACACCATATATTTT.

In its sample, this clonotype was seen a few times. This sequence joins TRBV5-1 and TRBJ2-5; no reliable D call. Trimming cost V 1 base and J 4 bases, with 11 bases left between them. This CDR3 is built from 14 residues. Per the germline V gene, CDR1 is SGHRS and CDR2 is YFSETQ. The CDR3 DNA sequence: TGCGCCAGCAGCTTGCTAGGCGTGGGAGAGACCCAGTACTTC. Its translation: CASSLLGVGETQYF. The entire variable domain, with the rest obtained from reference TRBV5-1 and TRBJ2-5, is as follows: KAGVTQTPRYLIKTRGQQVTLSCSPISGHRSVSWYQQTPGQGLQFLFEYFSETQRNKGNFPGRFSGRQFSNSRSEMNVSTLELGDSALYLCASSLLGVGETQYFGPGTRLLVL.

This clonotype was observed a handful of times. The chain combines TRBV28 with TRBJ2-3; 13 positions agree with TRBD2. CDR1 is MDHEN, CDR2 SYDVKM, per germline. The CDR3 loop spans 17 amino acids. V lost 3 bases and J lost 7; bases outside the gene matches: 10. Here the CDR3 reads CASSLSLGLAGVNTQYF. CDR3 bases: TGTGCCAGCAGTTTGAGTTTAGGACTAGCGGGAGTGAATACGCAGTATTTT.

The gene calls are TRBV3-1 and TRBJ1-1; TRBD1 agrees at 7 bases. The CDR3 length is 14 residues. Germline loops: CDR1 LGHDT, CDR2 YNNKEL (reference sequence). After removal of 3 bases from V and 4 bases from J, the junction contained 5 bases not matched to a gene. CDR3 DNA: TGTGCCAGCAGCCACCCACAGGGGTCCACTGAAGCTTTCTTT. This sequence encodes CASSHPQGSTEAFF.

V gene TRBV29-1 combines with J gene TRBJ2-2; 10 bases match TRBD2. V lost 4 bases, J lost 2 bases, and 7 bases stayed unmatched. Germline-derived CDR1 and CDR2 are SQVTM and ANQGSEA. The CDR3 runs 16 residues. CDR3 coding DNA: TGCAGCGTTGTTTACCTAGCGGGGGCTAACACCGGGGAGCTGTTTTTT. Residues: CSVVYLAGANTGELFF.

CDR3 bases: TGTGCCACCCAACGGGACAGGGCGTCCTACGAGCAGTACTTC. Protein: CATQRDRASYEQYF. The chain uses TRBV15 and TRBJ2-7; 9 bases are shared with TRBD1. The V gene's germline CDR1 is LNHNV and CDR2 YYDKDF (reference sequence). The junction had 6 bases not matched to a gene; V was cut back by 8 bases and J by 1 base. The CDR3 covers 14 residues.

The chain has TRBV5-1 and TRBJ2-1, with 12 nucleotides matching TRBD2. Trimming cost V 4 bases and J 8 bases; bases outside gene matches: 7. The CDR3 sequence is 15 residues long. Germline assignment: CDR1 SGHRS and CDR2 YFSETQ. CDR3 sequence: CASSKTSGRFDEQFF. The CDR3 nucleotides read TGCGCCAGCAGCAAGACTAGCGGGAGATTTGATGAGCAGTTCTTC.

In its sample, this clonotype was seen a few times. The V and J genes are TRBV10-3 and TRBJ2-2, with D possibly being TRBD1 (5 bases). CDR3 size: 14 residues. V lost 0 bases and J 7 bases, leaving 9 bases between the germline ends. CDR1 is ENHRY and CDR2 is SYGVKD in the germline V gene. CDR3 coding DNA: TGTGCCATCAGTGAGTCCGTGCAGGGCGGGGAGCTGTTTTTT. As protein: CAISESVQGGELFF.

V gene TRBV27 combines with J gene TRBJ2-2; D is unclear. The CDR3 has 13 amino acids. Germline V gene data show CDR1 as MNHEY and CDR2 as SMNVEV (reference sequence). Trimming shortened V by 6 bases and J by 7 bases, and 12 bases separated the two germline ends. The CDR3 DNA reads as TGTGCCAGCAGCTCTAGGGCAGGCGGGGAGCTGTTTTTT. As protein: CASSSRAGGELFF.

The V call is TRBV6-1, the J call TRBJ2-5; TRBD1 matches at 8 bases. V was pared by 5 bases and J by 4 bases, with 12 bases of the junction left unmatched. This CDR3 has 16 residues. CDR1 and CDR2 from the germline V gene are MNHNS and SASEGT. This CDR3 is CASSPRGPGLLETQYF. Written as DNA, the CDR3 is TGTGCCAGCAGTCCCAGGGGGCCCGGACTTCTAGAGACCCAGTACTTC.

There are a few counts of this clonotype. This chain joins TRBV6-5 and TRBJ2-2; D unclear. V was trimmed by 1 base and J by 3 bases, leaving 6 bases between them. Germline assignment: CDR1 MNHEY and CDR2 SVGAGI. The CDR3 sequence is 14 residues long. CDR3 residues: CASSYLDYTGELFF. For the CDR3, the DNA is TGTGCCAGCAGTTACTTGGATTACACCGGGGAGCTGTTTTTT.

This clonotype was picked up a small number of times. V and J are TRBV4-1 and TRBJ2-3; D is ambiguous. Per the germline V gene, CDR1 is MGHRA and CDR2 is YSYEKL. With 2 bases removed from V and 3 bases from J, the gap between germline ends came to 9 bases. The CDR3 totals 14 residues. CDR3 in amino acids: CASSQSDATDTQYF. DNA of the CDR3: TGCGCCAGCAGCCAATCGGACGCAACAGATACGCAGTATTTT.

In its sample, this clonotype was seen many times. This rearrangement joins TRBV28 to TRBJ2-7; 11 nucleotides match TRBD2. The germline gives CDR1 MDHEN, CDR2 SYDVKM. The V and J ends lost 5 bases and 7 bases, in that order; junction bases with no gene match: 4. There are 13 residues in the CDR3. CDR3 nucleotides: TGTGCCAGCAGTCCACTAGCGGGAGAAGAGCAGTACTTC. This sequence encodes CASSPLAGEEQYF.

This clonotype was observed a handful of times. The V call is TRBV24-1, the J call TRBJ2-1; D gene ambiguous. V was clipped by 1 base and J by 10 bases, with 7 bases between them. CDR1 is KGHDR and CDR2 is SFDVKD in the germline V gene. This CDR3 region has 12 residues. CDR3 in amino acids: CATSDFEWEQFF. CDR3 in DNA: TGTGCCACCAGTGATTTTGAGTGGGAGCAGTTCTTC.

The chain uses TRBV10-3 and TRBJ2-3; TRBD2 matches 10 bases. The CDR3 has 14 amino acids. Germline CDR1 ENHRY, CDR2 SYGVKD. Germline trimming cut 3 bases from V and 4 bases from J; bases unmatched to any gene: 1. CDR3 sequence (DNA): TGTGCCATCAGTGAAGCGGGAGGGCCAGATACGCAGTATTTT. This encodes CAISEAGGPDTQYF.

The rearrangement joins TRBV28 to TRBJ2-1; 12 bases are shared with TRBD2. This CDR3 spans 13 amino acids. Germline CDR1 is MDHEN and CDR2 is SYDVKM. Losses at the gene ends were 11 bases for V and 9 bases for J; bases not matched to a gene: 8. For the CDR3, the DNA is TGTGCCGGGTCTAGCGGGAGGGCCATTGAGCAGTTCTTC. This encodes CAGSSGRAIEQFF.

This clonotype was picked up a small number of times. The CDR3 bases are TGTGCCAGCAGCCCGAACCGGGATGAGCAGTTCTTC. Translating it yields CASSPNRDEQFF. The chain couples TRBV7-3 to TRBJ2-1; no firm D call. Germline V gene data show CDR1 as SGHTA and CDR2 as FQGTGA. The V end lost 5 bases, the J end lost 8 bases, and 10 bases lay between the germline ends. The CDR3 covers 12 residues.

The V gene is TRBV30, the J gene TRBJ1-6; D not resolved. CDR3 size: 14 residues. Germline CDR1 is GTSNPN and CDR2 is SVGIG (reference sequence). Trimming stripped 4 bases from V and 9 bases from J, with 16 bases between. The CDR3 reads CAWTRLGEFSPLHF. The CDR3 DNA reads TGTGCCTGGACTCGACTCGGGGAATTTTCACCCCTCCACTTT.

A few counts support this clonotype. The genes are TRBV5-6 and TRBJ2-3; D may correspond to TRBD1 or TRBD2 (7 bases each). The CDR3 spans 15 residues. The germline V gene encodes CDR1 SGHDT and CDR2 YYEEEE. V was clipped by 4 bases and J by 0 bases, with 12 bases between them. CDR3 loop: CASSRQGGSTDTQYF. DNA of the CDR3: TGTGCCAGCAGCCGGCAGGGGGGGAGCACAGATACGCAGTATTTT.

CDR3 sequence: CSAGQGSSGANVLTF. The CDR3 DNA is TGCAGCGCGGGACAGGGGAGCTCTGGGGCCAACGTCCTGACTTTC. The V call is TRBV29-1, the J call TRBJ2-6; 10 bases agree with TRBD1. The ends lost 7 bases at V and 0 bases at J; junction bases unmatched: 3. Germline CDR1 reads SQVTM; CDR2 reads ANQGSEA. This CDR3 is built from 15 residues.

V gene TRBV4-1 combines with J gene TRBJ2-7; D tentatively reads TRBD1 or TRBD2 (5 bases each). V was cut by 4 bases and J by 4 bases, with 17 bases left in between. CDR1 MGHRA and CDR2 YSYEKL come from the germline V gene. The CDR3 is 15 amino acids. The CDR3 DNA follows: TGCGCCAGCAGCCCAGATCCGGGACGCCGTTACGAGCAGTACTTC. It specifies CASSPDPGRRYEQYF.

The chain is built from TRBV7-2 and TRBJ1-5, with no clear D. CDR1 SGHTA and CDR2 FQGNSA come from the germline V gene. V was cut by 3 bases and J by 9 bases, with 12 bases left in between. The CDR3 is made up of 13 amino acids. CDR3 nucleotide sequence: TGTGCCAGCAGCTTCGTTAGGCAAGGGCCCCAGCATTTT. This encodes CASSFVRQGPQHF.

This rearrangement joins TRBV24-1 to TRBJ2-3, with 7 bases matching TRBD2. Per germline, CDR1 KGHDR and CDR2 SFDVKD. After removal of 0 bases from V and 2 bases from J, the junction contained 7 bases not matched to a gene. The CDR3 runs 17 residues. In nucleotides, the CDR3 is TGTGCCACCAGTGATTTGAGGGCGGGAGACCTCACAGATACGCAGTATTTT. It yields the protein CATSDLRAGDLTDTQYF.